This TCR beta chain derives from a study of esophageal squamous cell carcinoma under preoperative chemotherapy. TCRdb reprocessed the PCR reads via MiXCR and lists one record per CDR3 protein. The sample has 34,000 or so distinct CDR3 sequences, around 49% seen once; the top ten hold roughly 25%. Study outcomes and limitations: Peripheral T cells showed a significant TCR diversity increase after chemotherapy, unlike tumor-infiltrating lymphocytes.

Regarding this clonotype: What it binds is unknown.

The CDR3 has 19 amino acids. CDR1 and CDR2 from the germline V gene are SGHNT and YENEEA. Time point denoted: after preoperative PTX-NDP chemotherapy. The receptor's source is a human donor with esophageal squamous cell carcinoma. The donor label of this sample is uncertain. The V gene is TRBV11-3, the J gene TRBJ2-1; perhaps TRBD2 as D (6 bases). The better agreement between TRBJ2-7 and the DNA end casts doubt on the J call. Sampling was performed from a patient given preoperative chemotherapy. The CDR3 nucleotides read TGTGCCAGCAGCGAGGCTATTATGGGGGAAGCGGGTCCGATATACGAGCAGTACTTC. Its protein is CASSEAIMGEAGPIYEQYF.